The entry below gives a single T cell receptor (beta chain) sequence along with its context. Antigen specificity is unknown. In germline, CDR1 is SEHNR, CDR2 FQNEAQ (reference sequence). The CDR3 is 15 residues long. Trimming at V came to 4 bases and at J to 6 bases, leaving 4 bases not matched to a gene. This record belongs to a study of monozygotic twins with cystic fibrosis. Overall study: Libraries were built from around 3 micrograms of fragmented DNA using about 15 PCR cycles.

Study conclusions and caveats: Monozygotic CF twins shared more identical nucleotide clonotypes than unrelated patients. Shared CDR3 numbers were not associated with age, concordance or severity.

The repertoire was sequenced with immunoSEQ multiplex PCR; TCRdb's copy has only in-frame clones and lacks some. In the table there are some 33,000 clones, just over 90% of which are singletons. This sequence joins TRBV7-9 and TRBJ2-1; the match to TRBD1 covers 12 bases. The sequencing input was blood. The receptor's source is a boy under 10 years old with cystic fibrosis. CDR3 coding DNA: TGTGCCAGCAGCTCGGGACAGGGGGCCTTCAATGAGCAGTTCTTC. It is translated as CASSSGQGAFNEQFF.